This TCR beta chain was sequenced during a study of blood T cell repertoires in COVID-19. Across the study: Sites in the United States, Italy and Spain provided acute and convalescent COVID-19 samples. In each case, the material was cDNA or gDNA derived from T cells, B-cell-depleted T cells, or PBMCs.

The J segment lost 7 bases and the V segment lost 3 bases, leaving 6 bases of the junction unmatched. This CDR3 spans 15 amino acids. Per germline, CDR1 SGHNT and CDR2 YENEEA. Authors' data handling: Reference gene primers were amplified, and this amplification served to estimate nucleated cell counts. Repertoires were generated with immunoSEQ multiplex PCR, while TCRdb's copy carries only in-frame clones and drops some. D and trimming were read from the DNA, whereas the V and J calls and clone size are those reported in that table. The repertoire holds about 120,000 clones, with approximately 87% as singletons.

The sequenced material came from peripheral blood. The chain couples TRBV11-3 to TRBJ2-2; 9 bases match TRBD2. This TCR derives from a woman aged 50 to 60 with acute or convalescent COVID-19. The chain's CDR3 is CASSLSGGYVGELFF. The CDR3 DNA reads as TGTGCCAGCAGCTTGAGCGGGGGGTATGTCGGGGAGCTGTTTTTT.